The clone carrying this T cell receptor beta chain was picked up a small number of times. A TCRbeta library incorporating unique molecular identifiers was prepared. TCRdb used MiXCR to reprocess the PCR reads, holding one entry per CDR3 protein. The data hold about 690,000 distinct CDR3 sequences, with around a sixth observed a single time. The data belong to a study of T-cell reconstitution after alpha-beta-depleted transplantation in children. The CDR3 is made up of 12 amino acids. CDR1 is DFQATT, CDR2 SNEGSKA, per germline (reference sequence). V was pared by 1 base and J by 8 bases, with 9 bases between.

Sample: PBMCs from the stem cell graft donor, taken from the stem cell graft. The source of this sequence is a human donor who donated a stem cell graft to a child with acute myeloid leukemia. The chain recombines TRBV20-1 with TRBJ2-1; D is possibly TRBD1 (6 bases). CDR3 in DNA: TGCAGTGCTAGAGGACAGGACGATGAGCAGTTCTTC. Its protein is CSARGQDDEQFF.